These T cell receptor beta chains were read from a single sample in a study of response to subunit inactivated influenza vaccine. TCRdb reanalysed the RT-PCR reads using MiXCR and keeps one entry per CDR3 protein. Of some 500,000 distinct CDR3 sequences listed, approximately 15% are singletons. Sequenced here: CD4+ T cells sorted from PBMCs, sampled roughly 24 months after vaccination. The source is a man in his fifties or sixties who received an inactivated influenza vaccine. Each CDR3 is given with its conserved first and last residue. A D gene is named only where the DNA matches it firmly. Size is stated for part of the rows, as once, few or many counts, or as a class when the clone is expanded.

>-|TRBJ2-6|TRBV5-1|-
CASSPVISGANVLTF
TGCGCCAGCAGCCCAGTAATCTCTGGGGCCAACGTCCTGACTTTC
>-|TRBJ2-7|TRBV4-3|-
CASSQEQGRTYEQYF
TGCGCCAGCAGCCAAGAGCAGGGGCGAACTTACGAGCAGTACTTC
>once|TRBJ2-7|TRBV7-2|TRBD2
CASSLNPAGSVKYF
TGTGCCAGCAGCTTAAACCCAGCGGGGTCTGTAAAGTACTTC
>few|TRBJ2-1|TRBV25-1|-
CASQPTGSYNEQFF
TGTGCCAGCCAACCAACCGGCTCCTACAATGAGCAGTTCTTC
>-|TRBJ2-3|TRBV10-3|-
CAISESLGASVPDTQYF
TGTGCCATCAGTGAGTCATTGGGGGCATCCGTCCCAGATACGCAGTATTTT
>few|TRBJ2-1|TRBV10-3|TRBD2
CAITAGVYNEQFF
TGTGCCATCACTGCGGGGGTTTACAATGAGCAGTTCTTC
>-|TRBJ2-7|TRBV5-1|TRBD1
CASSLGTGAWEQYF
TGCGCCAGCAGCTTGGGTACAGGGGCCTGGGAGCAGTACTTC
>few|TRBJ2-1|TRBV20-1|TRBD2
CSASWTASGRYYNEQFF
TGCAGTGCTAGCTGGACGGCCAGCGGGAGGTACTACAATGAGCAGTTCTTC
>many|TRBJ1-1|TRBV5-1|-
CASSRTEGEAFF
TGCGCCAGCAGCAGGACGGAGGGAGAAGCTTTCTTT
>few|TRBJ2-2|TRBV20-1|TRBD2
CSAPRGAKGELFF
TGCAGTGCCCCGCGGGGGGCTAAGGGGGAGCTGTTTTTT
>-|TRBJ2-1|TRBV20-1|-
CSAPVAGINEQFF
TGCAGTGCTCCTGTGGCGGGGATCAATGAGCAGTTCTTC
>-|TRBJ2-5|TRBV4-3|TRBD2
CASSQGLAGGASVETQYF
TGCGCCAGCAGCCAGGGACTAGCGGGGGGGGCGTCAGTAGAGACCCAGTACTTC
>few|TRBJ2-2|TRBV30|-
CAWRTRNTGELFF
TGTGCCTGGAGAACCAGGAACACCGGGGAGCTGTTTTTT
>few|TRBJ2-2|TRBV6-6|-
CASSPTDTGELFF
TGTGCCAGCAGCCCGACGGACACCGGGGAGCTGTTTTTT
>few|TRBJ1-2|TRBV29-1|-
CSEGRPRDGYTF
TGCAGCGAGGGGAGGCCTAGAGATGGCTACACCTTC
>-|TRBJ1-3|TRBV7-8|TRBD1
CASSLAGTGAFRSGNTIYF
TGTGCCAGCAGCTTAGCCGGGACAGGTGCTTTCCGCTCTGGAAACACCATATATTTT
>few|TRBJ2-1|TRBV20-1|-
CSARSGHLSYNEQFF
TGCAGTGCTAGATCAGGACACCTATCCTACAATGAGCAGTTCTTC
>-|TRBJ2-7|TRBV20-1|-
CSARDGPGEQYF
TGCAGTGCTAGAGATGGCCCTGGGGAGCAGTACTTC
>few|TRBJ1-3|TRBV7-2|-
CASSPRGSPTAGNTIYF
TGTGCCAGCAGCCCCCGGGGGTCCCCCACGGCTGGAAACACCATATATTTT
>-|TRBJ2-5|TRBV29-1|-
CSVERGPETQYF
TGCAGCGTTGAGAGGGGACCGGAGACCCAGTACTTC
>few|TRBJ2-2|TRBV5-1|TRBD1
CASSLFVQGETGELFF
TGCGCCAGCAGCTTGTTTGTACAGGGGGAAACCGGGGAGCTGTTTTTT
>many|TRBJ1-2|TRBV29-1|TRBD1
CSVVQGKVYGYTF
TGCAGCGTTGTACAGGGGAAGGTCTATGGCTACACCTTC
>-|TRBJ1-2|TRBV6-1|-
CASSLSRAEYGYTF
TGTGCCAGCAGTCTTTCCCGGGCCGAATATGGCTACACCTTC
>-|TRBJ2-1|TRBV20-1|-
CSARGRRLSYNEQFF
TGCAGTGCTAGAGGGCGGAGACTCTCCTACAATGAGCAGTTCTTC
>-|TRBJ2-7|TRBV28|-
CASSFVLAQRPAYEQYF
TGTGCCAGCAGTTTTGTCCTAGCTCAACGCCCCGCCTACGAGCAGTACTTC
>few|TRBJ2-3|TRBV20-1|TRBD2
CSAIKGTSGTDTQYF
TGCAGTGCTATAAAAGGGACTAGCGGAACAGATACGCAGTATTTT
>few|TRBJ2-7|TRBV29-1|-
CSVGDGTWEQYF
TGCAGCGTTGGAGACGGGACTTGGGAGCAGTACTTC
>few|TRBJ2-1|TRBV7-2|TRBD1
CASSLERTGSMGEQFF
TGTGCCAGCAGCTTAGAAAGGACAGGGTCGATGGGTGAGCAGTTCTTC
>-|TRBJ1-6|TRBV12-3/TRBV12-4|TRBD1
CASRRDRASVNLHF
TGTGCCAGCAGGAGGGACAGGGCCTCCGTGAACCTCCACTTT
>many|TRBJ2-3|TRBV10-3|TRBD2
CAISDRLLAVVSTDTQYF
TGTGCCATCAGTGATCGTCTGCTAGCGGTTGTTAGCACAGATACGCAGTATTTT
>few|TRBJ1-2|TRBV28|-
CASSENADRGYTF
TGTGCCAGCAGTGAGAACGCGGACCGGGGCTACACCTTC
>-|TRBJ1-2|TRBV4-3|-
CASSQDVRRAHYGYTF
TGCGCCAGCAGCCAAGATGTCAGGAGGGCCCACTATGGCTACACCTTC